The 9 T cell receptor beta chains reported below all come from one sample, sequenced in a study of shared clonotypes between healthy human individuals (dated by TCRdb to between 2020 and 2021). The method behind the library was the immunoSEQ multiplex PCR assay. Imported from immuneACCESS, the table was reduced by TCRdb to in-frame sequences with V and J called. These copies leave out some clones; in studies compared against another copy, an unresolved V gene accounts for under half, and the cause of the remainder is not known. The table for this sample lists under 1,100,000 clones; roughly 70% of them were counted only once. Jointly, the top ten make up roughly 1.5% of the sample. Input material: memory CD4+ T cells sorted from blood. The cell subset or site label, read with the paper, signifies: CD45RA-negative fraction. The source is a man aged 18 to 30 in good health.

The genes are TRBV7-2 and TRBJ2-3; 8 positions agree with TRBD2. Germline V CDR1 and CDR2: SGHTA, FQGNSA. With 1 base clipped from V and 8 bases from J, the junction kept 11 bases outside the gene matches. The CDR3 runs 16 residues. CDR3 region: CASSLDTGGPFFTQYF. The DNA for the CDR3 is TGTGCCAGCAGCTTAGATACGGGAGGGCCCTTTTTTACGCAGTATTTT.

This clone has at least ten counts. The sample holds other DNA sequences that translate to the same CDR3. This sequence joins TRBV6-5 and TRBJ2-2, with unresolved D. The germline gives CDR1 MNHEY, CDR2 SVGAGI. The CDR3 runs 13 residues. V was trimmed by 5 bases and J by 0 bases, leaving 4 bases between them. The CDR3 sequence: CASSHPNTGELFF. The CDR3, as DNA: TGTGCCAGCAGTCACCCGAACACCGGGGAGCTGTTTTTT.

This clone was counted a few times. The chain uses TRBV7-9 and TRBJ2-1; 7 nucleotides line up with TRBD1. Trimming took 5 bases from V and 5 from J; bases not matched to a gene: 12. This CDR3 comprises 16 residues. CDR1 and CDR2 from the germline V gene are SEHNR and FQNEAQ (reference sequence). The chain's CDR3 is CASSPRGAGGNNEQFF. In DNA form, the CDR3 reads TGTGCCAGCAGCCCAAGAGGGGCAGGGGGTAACAATGAGCAGTTCTTC.

The chain combines TRBV19 with TRBJ1-5, with 8 bases aligning to TRBD1. After removal of 6 bases from V and 4 bases from J, the junction contained 11 bases not matched to a gene. The CDR3 sequence is 16 residues long. CDR1 LNHDA and CDR2 SQIVND come from the germline V gene (reference sequence). In DNA, the CDR3 is TGTGCCAGTAGGCCGAGCCGGACAGGGTGGAATCAGCCCCAGCATTTT. Amino acids: CASRPSRTGWNQPQHF.

The CDR3 sequence is CASSPIQGSNVLTF. The CDR3 nucleotides read TGTGCCAGCTCACCAATCCAGGGCTCCAACGTCCTGACTTTC. The V call is TRBV18, the J call TRBJ2-6, with D perhaps TRBD1 (5 bases). V was clipped by 2 bases and J by 8 bases, with 10 bases between them. CDR1 is KGHSH and CDR2 is LQKENI in the germline V gene. The CDR3 totals 14 residues.

The rearrangement links TRBV30 to TRBJ1-1, with 8 bases fitting TRBD1. Trimming at V came to 5 bases and at J to 5 bases, leaving 7 bases not matched to a gene. Germline V gene lookup returns CDR1 GTSNPN and CDR2 SVGIG (reference sequence). The CDR3 sequence is 13 residues long. This chain's CDR3 is CAWVIQGGTEAFF. CDR3 nucleotides: TGTGCCTGGGTGATACAGGGGGGGACTGAAGCTTTCTTT.

This clone was observed a single time. CDR3 residues: CASSLAGLDGSKQFF. CDR3 in DNA: TGCGCCAGCAGCTTGGCTGGACTAGACGGTAGCAAGCAGTTCTTC. The chain is built from TRBV5-1 and TRBJ2-1; TRBD2 matches 7 bases. V lost 0 bases and J lost 11; bases outside the gene matches: 11. CDR3 length: 15 amino acids. Germline V gene data show CDR1 as SGHRS and CDR2 as YFSETQ.

The chain recombines TRBV6-5 with TRBJ1-2; TRBD1 agrees at 10 bases. The CDR3 runs to 15 residues. V dropped 4 bases and J dropped 4; count of bases not matched to a gene: 6. From germline, CDR1 is MNHEY and CDR2 SVGAGI. The CDR3 DNA reads TGTGCCAGCAGTTCTCCAAGGGACAGGGGCTATGGCTACACCTTC. This gives the protein CASSSPRDRGYGYTF.

This chain joins TRBV21-1 and TRBJ1-2. TRBV21-1 is labeled a pseudogene. The CDR3 consists of 12 residues. CDR3 coding DNA: TGTGCCAGCAGCAAAGTGAGCTATGGCTACACCTTC. Translated, it gives CASSKVSYGYTF.